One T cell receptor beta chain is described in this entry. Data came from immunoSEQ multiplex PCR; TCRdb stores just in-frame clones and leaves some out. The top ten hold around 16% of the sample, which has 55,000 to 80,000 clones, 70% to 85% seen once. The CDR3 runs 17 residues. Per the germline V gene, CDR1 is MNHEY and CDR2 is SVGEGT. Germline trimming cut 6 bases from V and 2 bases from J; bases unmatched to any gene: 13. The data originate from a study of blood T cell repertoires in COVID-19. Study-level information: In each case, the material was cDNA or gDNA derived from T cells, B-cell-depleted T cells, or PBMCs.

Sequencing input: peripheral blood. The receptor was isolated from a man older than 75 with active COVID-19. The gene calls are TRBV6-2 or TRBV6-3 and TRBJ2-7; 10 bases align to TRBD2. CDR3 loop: CASSLQGSGGTTYEQYF. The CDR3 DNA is TGTGCCAGCAGCCTCCAAGGTAGCGGGGGGACCACCTACGAGCAGTACTTC.